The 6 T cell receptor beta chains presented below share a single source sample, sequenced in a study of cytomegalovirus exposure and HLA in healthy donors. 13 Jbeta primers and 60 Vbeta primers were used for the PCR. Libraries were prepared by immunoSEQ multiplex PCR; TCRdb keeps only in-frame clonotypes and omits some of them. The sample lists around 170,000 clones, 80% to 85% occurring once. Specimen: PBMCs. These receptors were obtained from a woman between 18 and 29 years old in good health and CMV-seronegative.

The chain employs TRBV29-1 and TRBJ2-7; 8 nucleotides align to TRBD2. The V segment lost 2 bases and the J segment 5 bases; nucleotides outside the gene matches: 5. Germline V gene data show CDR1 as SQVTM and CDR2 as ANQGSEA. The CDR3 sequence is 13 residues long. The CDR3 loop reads CSVELGLGHEQYF. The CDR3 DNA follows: TGCAGCGTTGAACTGGGACTAGGCCACGAGCAGTACTTC.

DNA for the CDR3: TGTGCCAGCAGCTTAGGACAGAGCAATCAGCCCCAGCATTTT. This gives the protein CASSLGQSNQPQHF. The chain joins TRBV11-2 to TRBJ1-5, with D possibly being TRBD1 (5 bases). The CDR3 loop spans 14 amino acids. V gave up 1 base and J gave up 1 base, with 5 bases separating them. CDR1 and CDR2 (germline): SGHAT, FQNNGV.

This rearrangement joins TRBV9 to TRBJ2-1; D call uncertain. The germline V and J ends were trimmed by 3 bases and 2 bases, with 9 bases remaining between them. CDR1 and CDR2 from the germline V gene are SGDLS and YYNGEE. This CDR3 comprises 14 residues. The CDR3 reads CASSGSRTYNEQFF. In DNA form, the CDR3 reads TGTGCCAGCAGCGGGAGCCGAACCTACAATGAGCAGTTCTTC.

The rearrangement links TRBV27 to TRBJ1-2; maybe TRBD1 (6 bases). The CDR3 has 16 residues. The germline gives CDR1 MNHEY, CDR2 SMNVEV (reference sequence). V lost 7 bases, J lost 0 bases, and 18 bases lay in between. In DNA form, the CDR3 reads TGTGCCAGCACCAAAGTACAGGGAAATTCTAACTATGGCTACACCTTC. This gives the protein CASTKVQGNSNYGYTF.

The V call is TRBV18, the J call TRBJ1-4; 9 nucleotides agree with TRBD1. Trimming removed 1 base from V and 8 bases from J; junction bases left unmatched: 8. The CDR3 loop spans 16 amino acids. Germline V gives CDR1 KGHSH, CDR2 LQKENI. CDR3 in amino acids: CASSPLGQGHGEKLFF. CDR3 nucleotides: TGTGCCAGCTCACCACTGGGACAGGGCCATGGGGAAAAACTGTTTTTT.

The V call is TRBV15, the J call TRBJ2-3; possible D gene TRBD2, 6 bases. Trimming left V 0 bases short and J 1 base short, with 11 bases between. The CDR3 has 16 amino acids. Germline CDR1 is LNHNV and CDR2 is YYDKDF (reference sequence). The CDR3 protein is CATSRDWASGTDTQYF. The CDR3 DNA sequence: TGTGCCACCAGCAGAGATTGGGCTAGCGGCACAGATACGCAGTATTTT.